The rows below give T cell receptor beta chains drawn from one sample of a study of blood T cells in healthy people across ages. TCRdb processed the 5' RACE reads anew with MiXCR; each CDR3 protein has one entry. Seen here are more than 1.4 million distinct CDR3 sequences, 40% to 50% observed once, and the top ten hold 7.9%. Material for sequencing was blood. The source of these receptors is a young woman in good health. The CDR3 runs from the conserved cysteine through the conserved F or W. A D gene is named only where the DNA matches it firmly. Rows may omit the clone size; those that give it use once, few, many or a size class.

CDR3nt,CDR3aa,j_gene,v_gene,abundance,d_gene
TGCAGCGTTAAACAGGGGAACACTGAAGCTTTCTTT,CSVKQGNTEAFF,TRBJ1-1,TRBV29-1,few,-
TGTGCCAGCAGTACCAGCGGCTCACAGTTCTTC,CASSTSGSQFF,TRBJ2-1,TRBV6-5,-,-
TGTGCCAGCAGCCTCACCGTCAACTCCTGCGAGCAGTACTTC,CASSLTVNSCEQYF,TRBJ2-7,TRBV7-9,-,-
TGTGCCAGCAGACCTAACCCGGACAGGGGGCGCGAGACCCAGTACTTC,CASRPNPDRGRETQYF,TRBJ2-5,TRBV6-5,few,TRBD1
TGTGCCAGCAGCTCCGTCGGACAGTCAGGTCAAGAGACCCAGTACTTC,CASSSVGQSGQETQYF,TRBJ2-5,TRBV13,many,-
TGTGCCAGCAGTCTTGGCAGTTTCTACAATGAGCAGTTCTTC,CASSLGSFYNEQFF,TRBJ2-1,TRBV12-3/TRBV12-4,many,-
TGTGCCAGCAGCTTAATCCGCAATGGCTACACCTTC,CASSLIRNGYTF,TRBJ1-2,TRBV7-8,-,-
TGTGCCAGCAGTTACTCGGATGGGGTTAGCAATGAGCAGTTCTTC,CASSYSDGVSNEQFF,TRBJ2-1,TRBV6-5,few,-
TGCAGCGTTGAACGGGGGGGCTACACCTTC,CSVERGGYTF,TRBJ1-2,TRBV29-1,few,-
TGTGCCAGCAGCAAGCTCCCCGGGACCGCTGTATACAATGAGCAGTTCTTC,CASSKLPGTAVYNEQFF,TRBJ2-1,TRBV21-1,-,-
TGTGCCAGCAGGCCCGACTGGGAGACCCAGTACTTC,CASRPDWETQYF,TRBJ2-5,TRBV2,few,-
TGCAGCGTCGCCCGGGACAGCTCCTACGAGCAGTACTTC,CSVARDSSYEQYF,TRBJ2-7,TRBV29-1,-,TRBD1
TGTGCCAGCAGCGTAGCGATAGCGGGGGATACCTACAATGAGCAGTACTTC,CASSVAIAGDTYNEQYF,TRBJ2-7,TRBV9,-,TRBD2
TGCAGCGTTGGGCCAAACTATGGCTACACCTTC,CSVGPNYGYTF,TRBJ1-2,TRBV29-1,-,-
TGTGCCAGCAGTTTAAGGGCTAACACTGAGCAGTACTTC,CASSLRANTEQYF,TRBJ2-7,TRBV27,once,-
TGTGCCAGCAGCCAGTTGCTTGGGGGGAGGGCCCACGAGCAGTACTTC,CASSQLLGGRAHEQYF,TRBJ2-7,TRBV3-1,few,TRBD2
TGTGCCAGCAGCCAAACCCCCCTGGCTGTTGATGAGCAGTTCTTC,CASSQTPLAVDEQFF,TRBJ2-1,TRBV9,-,-
TGTGCCAGCAGCGCGGGGGAAGCGGGACCCTTCATCGGTGAGCAGTTCTTC,CASSAGEAGPFIGEQFF,TRBJ2-1,TRBV11-2,-,TRBD2
TGTGCCAGCAGTGAGCGCGGGGGGCAAGACGAGCAGTACTTC,CASSERGGQDEQYF,TRBJ2-7,TRBV2,-,TRBD2
TGCGCCAGCAGCCAAGATCACGGAGGCAGAAGACTCAATCAGCCCCAGCATTTT,CASSQDHGGRRLNQPQHF,TRBJ1-5,TRBV4-1,few,-
TGCGCCAGCAGCTTGGGGGACGCTTACTCTGGAAACACCATATATTTT,CASSLGDAYSGNTIYF,TRBJ1-3,TRBV5-1,once,-
TGTGCTAGCAGCCAATACACAGATACGCAGTATTTT,CASSQYTDTQYF,TRBJ2-3,TRBV9,few,-
TGCAGTGCTGGGGACAGGGGCGCCTACAATGAGCAGTTCTTC,CSAGDRGAYNEQFF,TRBJ2-1,TRBV20-1,-,TRBD1
TGCAGTGCAGACCGGGACAGCAACACTGAAGCTTTCTTT,CSADRDSNTEAFF,TRBJ1-1,TRBV20-1,few,TRBD1
TGCAGTGCTTCCACTGGACTAGAAATTCCGTTCTTC,CSASTGLEIPFF,TRBJ2-1,TRBV20-1,few,TRBD2
TGTGCCAGCAGCTATCTACCCCTTGACACCGGACTGCGAGGAAATGAGCAGTTCTTC,CASSYLPLDTGLRGNEQFF,TRBJ2-1,TRBV7-9,few,-
TGCAGTGCTCCCCCTAGCGGGACTCCCACAGATACGCAGTATTTT,CSAPPSGTPTDTQYF,TRBJ2-3,TRBV20-1,-,TRBD2